This T cell receptor beta chain was found in a study of blood T cell repertoires in COVID-19 (dated by TCRdb to 2018 to 2021). For context, the study as a whole: Collaborator samples came from the United States, Italy and Spain and covered acute and convalescent phases of COVID-19. The material from the prospective study consisted of cDNA or gDNA derived from T cells, B-cell-depleted T cells, or PBMCs. Deeply sampled blood TCRbeta repertoires from subjects exposed to, actively infected with, or recovered from COVID-19 were included in the dataset. The repertoires were made available in a free public database intended to serve as a resource for research on the immune response to SARS-CoV-2. The samples were drawn from two sources: the first 160 participants of the ongoing ImmuneRACE study, and 950 to 1,500 subjects contributed by 6 global collaborators. The sample metadata nearly always contained a de-identified subject ID, COVID-19 status, age in years and sex. Where available, HLA class I and class II types were obtained from metadata supplied by the sample provider rather than from assay-based typing. What the study reported, not specific to this receptor: Clinical and demographic metadata were provided uncurated, with the amount varying by source and participant.

TCRbeta CDR3 regions were amplified from genomic DNA by means of the immunoSEQ Assay, a bias-controlled multiplex PCR. On the study's bioinformatics: The number of nucleated cells in each sample was estimated by amplification of reference gene primers within the assay. Sequence reads were collapsed and filtered to measure the absolute abundance of every unique TCRbeta CDR3 rearrangement. For each sample, productive Simpson clonality was calculated as the square root of Simpson's diversity index across productive rearrangements. In its TCRdb copy, this immuneACCESS table keeps in-frame sequences only and misses some clones. Where compared with another copy, unresolved V genes explain less than half of these, and the others have no known cause. For V, J and clone size, that table is used; D and trimming come from the DNA. The sample table records about 200,000 clones; about 86% of these occur just once. Around 8.7% of the sample goes to the ten largest clones.

Collaborating institutions collected whole blood in K2EDTA tubes following their own protocols. For TCRbeta analysis, collaborator samples were shipped as frozen whole blood, as isolated PBMCs, or as DNA extracted from either sample type. Note on this clone: Its antigen is currently not known. The sample holds no much larger clone one base away, and base qualities are not on file.

The sequenced sample consisted of peripheral blood. The receptor was derived from a woman aged 45-65 years with acute or convalescent COVID-19.

The CDR3 protein: CASSPKRNNEQFF. Here is the DNA: TGTGCCAGCAGTCCCAAGCGGAACAATGAGCAGTTCTTC. The sequence joins TRBV12-3 or TRBV12-4 to TRBJ2-1; the D gene is perhaps TRBD2, from 5 matching bases. The CDR3 numbers 13 residues from cysteine through phenylalanine. Only the CDR3 region is kept as DNA, spanning 39 bases read in frame from base 1. Trimming removed 5 bases from V and 5 bases from J, leaving 10 bases between the germline ends.